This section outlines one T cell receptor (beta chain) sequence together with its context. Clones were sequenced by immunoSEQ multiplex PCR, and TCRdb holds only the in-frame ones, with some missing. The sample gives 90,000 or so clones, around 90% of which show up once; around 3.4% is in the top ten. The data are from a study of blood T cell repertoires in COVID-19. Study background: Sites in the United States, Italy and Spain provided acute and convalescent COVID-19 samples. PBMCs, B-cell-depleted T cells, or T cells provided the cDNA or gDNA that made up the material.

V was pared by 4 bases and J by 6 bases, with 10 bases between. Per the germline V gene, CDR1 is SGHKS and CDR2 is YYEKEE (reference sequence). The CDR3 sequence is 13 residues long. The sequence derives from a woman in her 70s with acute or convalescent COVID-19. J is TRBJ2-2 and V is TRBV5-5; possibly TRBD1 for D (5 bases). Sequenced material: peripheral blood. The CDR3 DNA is TGTGCCAGCAGCAACTGGGGCCCCGGGGAGCTGTTTTTT. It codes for CASSNWGPGELFF.